The 13 T cell receptor beta chains below come from one sample, sequenced in a study of blood T cell repertoires in COVID-19. Method: immunoSEQ multiplex PCR; TCRdb's copy keeps in-frame clones and lacks some. Here the sample spans some 160,000 clones, around 80% being singletons. Sample: peripheral blood. These receptors all come from a man between 65 and 85 years old with active or convalescent COVID-19.

This clone has only a few counts. The chain has TRBV18 and TRBJ1-5; possible D gene TRBD1, 6 bases. The CDR3 is 13 amino acids. Germline CDR1 is KGHSH and CDR2 is LQKENI. The germline V and J ends were trimmed by 6 bases and 6 bases, with 12 bases remaining between them. DNA for the CDR3: TGTGCCAGCTCTCCCGGACAGCGTCAGCCCCAGCATTTT. Translating it yields CASSPGQRQPQHF.

The V call is TRBV10-2, the J call TRBJ1-6; the match to TRBD1 covers 9 bases. CDR1 WSHSY and CDR2 SAAADI come from the germline V gene. CDR3 size: 15 residues. V lost 3 bases and J lost 8; bases outside the gene matches: 5. The CDR3 DNA reads TGCGCCAGCAGTGACCACAGGGGGCAGGATTCACCCCTCCACTTT. Protein: CASSDHRGQDSPLHF.

As for this clone: The junction departs from the called germline gene at one end, perhaps through a read error. The J gene is TRBJ2-3, the V gene TRBV27, with 9 nucleotides matching TRBD1. The CDR3 spans 11 residues. CDR1 and CDR2 (germline): MNHEY, SMNVEV (reference sequence). The DNA of the CDR3 is TGTGCCAGCAGCTTGACAGGGGGTTTACATTTT. Its protein is CASSLTGGLHF.

This rearrangement joins TRBV12-3 or TRBV12-4 to TRBJ1-2; 7 bases map to TRBD1. V trimming: 3 bases; J trimming: 2 bases; junction bases outside the gene matches: 0. The length of the CDR3 is 13 residues. The CDR3 DNA sequence: TGTGCCAGCAGTTTCAGGGGGAACTATGGCTACACCTTC. Protein: CASSFRGNYGYTF.

This clone was counted a few times. This chain joins TRBV12-5 and TRBJ2-1; D is unresolved. This CDR3 has 14 residues. Trimming took off 4 bases at V and 4 bases at J, with 11 bases between the two ends. Germline CDR1 LGHNT, CDR2 FRNRAP. CDR3 in amino acids: CASGSPSRYNEQFF. CDR3 bases: TGTGCTAGTGGTTCCCCGAGCCGGTACAATGAGCAGTTCTTC.

In its sample, this clone was seen a few times. The chain combines TRBV6-1 with TRBJ2-1, with TRBD2 matching 8 bases. The junction had 3 bases not matched to a gene; V was cut back by 3 bases and J by 2 bases. CDR1 and CDR2 (germline): MNHNS, SASEGT. The CDR3 runs 15 residues. This chain's CDR3 is CASSDLGLAYNEQFF. In nucleotides, the CDR3 is TGTGCCAGCAGTGATTTGGGACTAGCCTACAATGAGCAGTTCTTC.

This chain links TRBV4-3 with TRBJ1-2, with 7 bases that match TRBD1. Germline V gives CDR1 LGHNA, CDR2 YSLEER. The CDR3 totals 15 residues. The trim removed 0 bases at V and 2 bases at J, leaving 3 bases unmatched. CDR3 in amino acids: CASSQDGTANYGYTF. The CDR3 nucleotides are TGCGCCAGCAGCCAAGACGGGACAGCCAACTATGGCTACACCTTC.

This clone was recorded once. The chain is built from TRBV4-2 and TRBJ2-3, with D uncertain. The V and J ends lost 4 bases and 0 bases respectively, with 8 bases between them. Germline-derived CDR1 and CDR2 are LGHNA and YNFKEQ. The CDR3 runs 14 residues. CDR3 DNA: TGTGCCAGCAGCCGGGCATCGAGCACAGATACGCAGTATTTT. Translated: CASSRASSTDTQYF.

There are a few counts of this clone. V gene TRBV7-9 combines with J gene TRBJ2-3, with 8 bases that match TRBD1. Germline V CDR1 and CDR2: SEHNR, FQNEAQ (reference sequence). This CDR3 is built from 17 residues. Trimming cost V 4 bases and J 2 bases; bases outside gene matches: 11. In DNA form, the CDR3 reads TGTGCCAGCAGCTCGAGGGACAGGTCCCCTTTCACAGATACGCAGTATTTT. This codes for CASSSRDRSPFTDTQYF.

At least ten counts were recorded for this clone. The rearrangement links TRBV6-2 or TRBV6-3 to TRBJ2-1; D gene uncertain. The CDR3 is made up of 13 amino acids. Germline V gives CDR1 MNHEY, CDR2 SVGEGT. The V gene lost 2 bases and the J gene lost 5 bases, with 7 bases spanning the gap. CDR3 region: CASSYEADNEQFF. The CDR3 DNA reads TGTGCCAGCAGTTACGAGGCAGACAATGAGCAGTTCTTC.

The chain carries TRBV28 and TRBJ2-7; 10 nucleotides align to TRBD1. Germline V gives CDR1 MDHEN, CDR2 SYDVKM. The V segment lost 7 bases and the J segment 2 bases; nucleotides outside the gene matches: 5. The CDR3 spans 14 residues. As DNA, the CDR3 is TGTGCCAGCACCGACAGGGGGCGTCCCTACGAGCAGTACTTC. Translation: CASTDRGRPYEQYF.

The genes are TRBV27 and TRBJ2-1, with 7 bases identical to TRBD2. CDR3 length equals 15 residues. Unmatched junction bases numbered 8, after V lost 5 bases and J lost 4 bases. Germline V CDR1 and CDR2: MNHEY, SMNVEV (reference sequence). This CDR3 reads CASSPLGGEYNEQFF. The CDR3 DNA reads as TGTGCCAGCAGTCCCTTGGGGGGGGAATACAATGAGCAGTTCTTC.

V usage is TRBV23-1 and J usage is TRBJ1-4; a possible D gene is TRBD1 (5 bases). TRBV23-1 is assigned to the ORF class and has an uncertain function. Trimming cost V 7 bases and J 0 bases, with 9 bases left between them. CDR3 size: 14 residues. The DNA for the CDR3 is TGCGCCAGCATTCAGACAGCAACTAATGAAAAACTGTTTTTT. It encodes CASIQTATNEKLFF.